The 23 T cell receptor beta chains below were found in one sample sequenced in a study of low-dose radiotherapy and immunotherapy resistance in tumors. Time point: before trial treatment. Alpha and beta chains were covered, as first-strand cDNA relied on TRAV- and TRBV-specific primers. Amplification of TCRs used a constant-region primer and V-primer adapter for around 20 PCR cycles. A single record per CDR3 protein comes from TCRdb applying MiXCR to the reads. The sample carries 85,000 to 95,000 distinct CDR3 sequences, 9.4% recorded once. This material consisted of PBMCs, taken before treatment. The receptors were gathered from a male donor with prostate cancer.

This clonotype was seen at least ten times. The V gene is TRBV29-1, the J gene TRBJ2-7, with 7 bases fitting TRBD1. V was pared by 6 bases and J by 0 bases, with 2 bases of the junction left unmatched. The CDR3 totals 12 residues. CDR1 is SQVTM and CDR2 is ANQGSEA in the germline V gene. CDR3: CSVQGNSYEQYF. The DNA for the CDR3 is TGCAGCGTACAGGGGAACTCCTACGAGCAGTACTTC.

This clonotype was counted only a few times. CDR3 residues: CSVMAGDPYNEQFF. The CDR3 region has the DNA TGCAGTGTCATGGCGGGAGATCCCTACAATGAGCAGTTCTTC. The V call is TRBV20-1, the J call TRBJ2-1; TRBD2 matches 7 bases. Germline trimming cut 7 bases from V and 2 bases from J; bases unmatched to any gene: 8. Germline-derived CDR1 and CDR2 are DFQATT and SNEGSKA (reference sequence). The CDR3 sequence is 14 residues long.

This clonotype was recorded a few times. CDR3 sequence (DNA): TGTGCCAGCAGCCAGTATGCCCGGGGACAATCAGATGGCTACACCTTC. This gives the protein CASSQYARGQSDGYTF. V gene TRBV14 combines with J gene TRBJ1-2, with a possible D match to TRBD1 (6 bases). Germline V gene data show CDR1 as SGHDN and CDR2 as FVKESK. V shed 3 bases and J shed 6 bases, with 20 bases lying between them. This CDR3 has 16 amino acids.

Many counts were recorded for this clonotype. V is TRBV28 and J is TRBJ2-7; no clear D. The CDR3 consists of 13 residues. The ends were cut back, 5 bases at V and 0 bases at J, with 8 bases in the middle. Germline assignment: CDR1 MDHEN and CDR2 SYDVKM. The CDR3 DNA reads as TGTGCCAGCAGTCCCGCCGACTCCTACGAGCAGTACTTC. Translated, it gives CASSPADSYEQYF.

This clonotype was recorded at least ten times. The V call is TRBV7-9, the J call TRBJ2-1; maybe TRBD2 (7 bases). V shed 5 bases and J shed 9 bases, with 14 bases lying between them. The CDR3 is 13 residues long. Germline V gives CDR1 SEHNR, CDR2 FQNEAQ (reference sequence). This chain's CDR3 is CASSPWEGGEQFF. The CDR3 DNA sequence: TGTGCCAGCAGCCCATGGGAGGGGGGTGAGCAGTTCTTC.

This clonotype was counted many times. The chain couples TRBV28 to TRBJ2-5, with 7 positions matching TRBD1. V shed 6 bases, J shed 1 base, and the junction held 8 bases outside the gene matches. Germline CDR1 reads MDHEN; CDR2 reads SYDVKM. The CDR3 has 15 amino acids. CDR3 in amino acids: CASRSSGTAQETQYF. The CDR3 DNA reads TGTGCCAGCAGATCATCCGGGACAGCCCAAGAGACCCAGTACTTC.

The genes are TRBV20-1 and TRBJ1-1; TRBD1 matches 8 bases. The V gene end was trimmed by 6 bases and the J gene end by 0 bases; junction bases not matched to a gene: 3. Per germline, CDR1 DFQATT and CDR2 SNEGSKA (reference sequence). CDR3 length: 13 residues. As DNA, the CDR3 is TGCAGTGCAAGGACAGGGTTGAACACTGAAGCTTTCTTT. Protein: CSARTGLNTEAFF.

Regarding this clonotype: One end of the junction is discordant with germline, which a read error may explain. This chain links TRBV5-1 with TRBJ2-1; D is possibly TRBD2 (5 bases). CDR1 is SGHRS, CDR2 YFSETQ, per germline. The CDR3 is 13 amino acids. CDR3 sequence reads: CPSSSDWNNEQFF. The CDR3 DNA is TGCCCCAGCAGCTCGGACTGGAACAATGAGCAGTTCTTC.

The chain carries TRBV5-3 and TRBJ1-6; 11 bases map to TRBD1. TRBV5-3 is an ORF; its function is uncertain. With 9 bases clipped from V and 10 bases from J, the junction kept 6 bases outside the gene matches. The CDR3 is made up of 13 amino acids. The CDR3 protein is CATAGQGGSPLHF. For the CDR3, the DNA is TGTGCCACTGCGGGACAGGGGGGATCACCCCTCCACTTT.

This clonotype was recorded at least ten times. The rearrangement links TRBV3-1 to TRBJ2-1; 10 nucleotides line up with TRBD2. This CDR3 has 19 residues. CDR1 is LGHDT, CDR2 YNNKEL, per germline (reference sequence). V trimming: 4 bases; J trimming: 4 bases; junction bases outside the gene matches: 16. CDR3 sequence (DNA): TGTGCCAGCAGCCGTGGGGTCCGGACTAGCGGCTCCGTTTACAATGAGCAGTTCTTC. Translated, it gives CASSRGVRTSGSVYNEQFF.

This clonotype was counted ten times or more. The V call is TRBV2, the J call TRBJ2-3, with D possibly TRBD1 on 7 matching bases. There are 15 residues in the CDR3. Germline assignment: CDR1 SNHLY and CDR2 FYNNEI. V was shortened by 3 bases and J by 9 bases, with 19 bases between the two germline ends. The chain's CDR3 is CASSDIVRTGGTQYF. CDR3 DNA sequence: TGTGCCAGCAGTGACATCGTACGGACAGGAGGGACGCAGTATTTT.

This chain uses TRBV12-3 or TRBV12-4 with TRBJ2-1; D gene unclear. The CDR3 has 12 residues. V gave up 5 bases and J gave up 15 bases, with 17 bases separating them. CDR3 protein: CASSLRYPQPFF. CDR3 sequence (DNA): TGTGCCAGCAGTCTCAGATACCCTCAGCCGTTCTTC.

This clonotype was detected many times. V and J are TRBV20-1 and TRBJ2-7, with 14 bases matching TRBD2. V was pared by 6 bases and J by 4 bases, with 8 bases of the junction left unmatched. The length of the CDR3 is 15 residues. Germline values: CDR1 DFQATT, CDR2 SNEGSKA (reference sequence). In DNA form, the CDR3 reads TGCAGTGCGAGGGGACTAGCGGGAGAGGGGTACGAGCAGTACTTC. Its translation is CSARGLAGEGYEQYF.

This clonotype was seen many times. V and J are TRBV7-9 and TRBJ2-1, with 8 positions matching TRBD2. Unmatched junction bases numbered 4, after V lost 3 bases and J lost 6 bases. Germline CDR1 and CDR2: SEHNR and FQNEAQ (reference sequence). The CDR3 consists of 14 residues. The CDR3 is CASSLAGGPNEQFF. CDR3 nucleotides: TGTGCCAGCAGCTTGGCGGGAGGCCCCAATGAGCAGTTCTTC.

The sample holds many counts of this clonotype. J is TRBJ2-1 and V is TRBV9, with 9 bases lining up with TRBD1. The CDR3 runs 15 residues. The germline CDR1 and CDR2 sequences are SGDLS and YYNGEE. The V segment lost 3 bases and the J segment 7 bases; nucleotides outside the gene matches: 8. The chain's CDR3 is CASSAKQGAFNEQFF. The CDR3 DNA sequence: TGTGCCAGCAGCGCCAAACAGGGGGCCTTTAATGAGCAGTTCTTC. Full variable domain (missing parts from reference TRBV9 and TRBJ2-1): DSGVTQTPKHLITATGQRVTLRCSPRSGDLSVYWYQQSLDQGLQFLIQYYNGEERAKGNILERFSAQQFPDLHSELNLSSLELGDSALYFCASSAKQGAFNEQFFGPGTRLTVL.

This chain uses TRBV6-1 with TRBJ2-3; TRBD1 matches 8 bases. The V gene's germline CDR1 is MNHNS and CDR2 SASEGT. J lost 1 base, V lost 5 bases, and 17 bases had no gene match. CDR3 length: 19 amino acids. The CDR3 reads CASSSEGTGSGLGTDTQYF. Written as DNA, the CDR3 is TGTGCCAGCAGTTCGGAGGGGACAGGCAGCGGTTTGGGCACAGATACGCAGTATTTT.

This clonotype was recorded at least ten times. This chain connects TRBV4-3 to TRBJ2-2; TRBD1 matches at 12 bases. The germline V gene encodes CDR1 LGHNA and CDR2 YSLEER. Unmatched junction bases numbered 0, after V lost 1 base and J lost 6 bases. The CDR3 runs 15 residues. As DNA, the CDR3 is TGCGCCAGCAGCCAAGGGGACAGGGGGCCCGGGGAGCTGTTTTTT. Residues: CASSQGDRGPGELFF.

In its sample, this clonotype was seen many times. V usage is TRBV20-1 and J usage is TRBJ2-7; 9 bases are a match to TRBD2. The CDR3 loop spans 15 amino acids. Germline-derived CDR1 and CDR2 are DFQATT and SNEGSKA (reference sequence). The ends lost 4 bases at V and 6 bases at J; junction bases unmatched: 13. CDR3 sequence reads: CSATTKGTSKSEQYF. CDR3 DNA: TGCAGTGCTACCACGAAAGGGACTAGCAAGAGCGAGCAGTACTTC.

Notes on this clonotype: A far larger clone differs by one base, so this is likely a read error. V is TRBV20-1 and J is TRBJ2-7; D remains unclear. The CDR3 loop spans 12 amino acids. Germline assignment: CDR1 DFQATT and CDR2 SNEGSKA (reference sequence). The CDR3 loop reads CSVVSQLDEEYF. The CDR3 DNA sequence: TGCAGCGTTGTCAGTCAACTCGACGAGGAGTACTTC.

This clonotype was picked up many times. V usage is TRBV5-4 and J usage is TRBJ2-3; TRBD2 matches at 9 bases. Germline V gives CDR1 SGHNT, CDR2 YYREEE (reference sequence). Trimming at V came to 3 bases and at J to 7 bases, leaving 9 bases not matched to a gene. This CDR3 region has 15 residues. CDR3 loop: CASSSSSGSPNTQYF. DNA for the CDR3: TGTGCCAGCAGCTCGAGTAGCGGGAGCCCCAATACGCAGTATTTT.

This clonotype was picked up many times. This chain connects TRBV7-9 to TRBJ2-1; 9 nucleotides match TRBD1. From germline, CDR1 is SEHNR and CDR2 FQNEAQ (reference sequence). This CDR3 spans 11 amino acids. Unmatched junction bases numbered 2, after V lost 1 base and J lost 16 bases. DNA for the CDR3: TGTGCCAGCAGCTTAGGGGACAGGGAATTCTTC. This encodes CASSLGDREFF.

This clonotype was observed at least ten times. The V call is TRBV3-1, the J call TRBJ2-1; no firm D call. V lost 4 bases and J 0 bases, leaving 16 bases between the germline ends. The length of the CDR3 is 17 residues. Per the germline V gene, CDR1 is LGHDT and CDR2 is YNNKEL (reference sequence). In DNA form, the CDR3 reads TGTGCCAGCAGCCCCCGGGCCGTCTCTAGCTCCTACAATGAGCAGTTCTTC. Translated, it gives CASSPRAVSSSYNEQFF.

This clonotype occurred many times. J is TRBJ2-1 and V is TRBV14, with D tentatively TRBD2 (5 bases). The CDR3 runs to 13 residues. Germline CDR1 reads SGHDN; CDR2 reads FVKESK. Trimming cost V 2 bases and J 8 bases, with 10 bases left between them. The chain's CDR3 is CASSQFLRDEQFF. The CDR3 nucleotides read TGTGCCAGCAGCCAATTTCTGAGGGATGAGCAGTTCTTC.